Each of the 21 T cell receptor beta chains below was sequenced from the same sample in a study of T cell repertoires in cytomegalovirus infection. TCRdb recomputed calls from the reads with MiXCR, one row per CDR3 protein. In the table there are a few hundred thousand distinct CDR3 sequences, 25% to 35% of which are singletons. Which antigens these TCRs recognize remains unknown. The material was cultured PBMCs, obtained from culture after CMV antigen stimulation. These receptors came from a human donor in good health (CMV status not recorded). Some clones in this sample may be carry-over from other donors' samples.

The rearrangement joins TRBV7-2 to TRBJ1-1; tentative D call: TRBD1 (5 bases). The CDR3 covers 17 residues. Between the trimmed V and J ends, which lost 2 bases and 6 bases, there was a span of 22 bases. Germline CDR1 and CDR2: SGHTA and FQGNSA. The CDR3 region has the DNA TGTGCCAGCAGCTTATTATCAGGGTGGGAGTTGGTGCCTGAAGCTTTCTTT. This translates into CASSLLSGWELVPEAFF. Variable domain in full (rest from reference TRBV7-2 and TRBJ1-1): GAGVSQSPSNKVTEKGKDVELRCDPISGHTALYWYRQSLGQGLEFLIYFQGNSAPDKSGLPSDRFSAERTGGSVSTLTIQRTQQEDSAVYLCASSLLSGWELVPEAFFGQGTRLTVV.

This clonotype was seen many times. The gene calls are TRBV12-5 and TRBJ1-3; D uncertain. With 1 base removed from V and 0 bases from J, the gap between germline ends came to 10 bases. The CDR3 runs 16 residues. CDR1 is LGHNT and CDR2 is FRNRAP in the germline V gene. CDR3 in DNA: TGTGCTAGTGGTTTGGAGTCCACGGTCTCTGGAAACACCATATATTTT. Protein product: CASGLESTVSGNTIYF.

This clonotype has only a few counts. The chain couples TRBV27 to TRBJ1-6; the D gene is possibly TRBD1 (6 bases). CDR1 and CDR2 from the germline V gene are MNHEY and SMNVEV (reference sequence). There are 14 residues in the CDR3. The V end lost 6 bases, the J end lost 7 bases, and 13 bases lay between the germline ends. The chain's CDR3 is CASRDSRGNSPLHF. The CDR3 nucleotides read TGTGCCAGCAGGGACTCAAGGGGGAATTCACCCCTCCACTTT.

The V and J genes are TRBV20-1 and TRBJ2-5; the D gene is possibly TRBD2 (6 bases). The CDR3 runs 13 residues. The germline V gene has CDR1 DFQATT and CDR2 SNEGSKA (reference sequence). Trimming left V 6 bases short and J 4 bases short, with 15 bases between. CDR3 region: CSAWDFTGETQYF. CDR3 coding DNA: TGCAGTGCGTGGGACTTTACGGGAGAGACCCAGTACTTC.

V and J are TRBV24-1 and TRBJ2-2, with 7 bases matching TRBD1. The V gene's germline CDR1 is KGHDR and CDR2 SFDVKD. V was clipped by 4 bases and J by 6 bases; unmatched bases: 10. This CDR3 has 16 amino acids. DNA for the CDR3: TGTGCCACCAGTGAGCGGACAGGCCTCAGGTCCGGGGAGCTGTTTTTT. Amino acids: CATSERTGLRSGELFF.

A few counts support this clonotype. The V and J genes are TRBV29-1 and TRBJ2-5, with 9 bases identical to TRBD1. V lost 8 bases and J lost 4; bases outside the gene matches: 5. The V gene's germline CDR1 is SQVTM and CDR2 ANQGSEA. The CDR3 is 12 amino acids. The CDR3 protein is CSSRTGAETQYF. CDR3 DNA: TGCAGCTCCCGGACAGGGGCAGAGACCCAGTACTTC.

This clonotype was observed a handful of times. J is TRBJ2-7 and V is TRBV19; no reliable D call. The CDR3 consists of 14 residues. V was shortened by 6 bases and J by 1 base, with 13 bases between the two germline ends. Germline CDR1 is LNHDA and CDR2 is SQIVND (reference sequence). This chain's CDR3 is CASSPLDGSYEQYF. In nucleotides, the CDR3 is TGTGCCAGTAGCCCCTTGGACGGATCCTACGAGCAGTACTTC.

The DNA of the CDR3 is TGTGCCAGCAGTGAAGGCAGGAAGAATTCACCCCTCCACTTT. It is translated as CASSEGRKNSPLHF. The V call is TRBV2, the J call TRBJ1-6; D is uncertain. Trimming took 1 base from V and 7 from J, leaving 8 bases between them. The V gene's germline CDR1 is SNHLY and CDR2 FYNNEI. The CDR3 totals 14 residues.

This clonotype was seen only a few times. This sequence joins TRBV5-6 and TRBJ1-1; tentatively, D is TRBD1 (5 bases). Per the germline V gene, CDR1 is SGHDT and CDR2 is YYEEEE. Deletions cut 2 bases from V and 1 base from J, with 12 bases between. The CDR3 has 15 residues. The DNA of the CDR3 is TGTGCCAGCAGCTTTTACTCCGGGACGAACACTGAAGCTTTCTTT. Residues: CASSFYSGTNTEAFF.

This clonotype was counted only a few times. Here the CDR3 DNA reads TGTGCCTGGAGTGTAAGCCACACCTTGAACACTGAAGCTTTCTTT. It encodes CAWSVSHTLNTEAFF. V usage is TRBV30 and J usage is TRBJ1-1; D is uncertain. CDR1 and CDR2 from the germline V gene are GTSNPN and SVGIG (reference sequence). CDR3 length: 15 residues. Trimming took 0 bases from V and 0 from J, leaving 11 bases between them. Looking up the rest from reference TRBV30 and TRBJ1-1 gives the full variable domain: SQTIHQWPATLVQPVGSPLSLECTVEGTSNPNLYWYRQAAGRGLQLLFYSVGIGQISSEVPQNLSASRPQDRQFILSSKKLLLSDSGFYLCAWSVSHTLNTEAFFGQGTRLTVV.

The chain is built from TRBV6-1 and TRBJ1-2, with D perhaps TRBD1 (5 bases). V gave up 6 bases and J gave up 8 bases, with 22 bases separating them. The CDR3 runs to 15 residues. The V gene's germline CDR1 is MNHNS and CDR2 SASEGT. This chain's CDR3 is CASRERSAGARGYTF. The CDR3 DNA reads TGTGCCAGCAGGGAAAGGAGCGCTGGGGCGCGAGGCTACACCTTC.

V is TRBV4-2 and J is TRBJ1-5; D gene unclear. This CDR3 comprises 13 residues. The V end lost 0 bases, the J end lost 4 bases, and 4 bases lay between the germline ends. CDR1 LGHNA and CDR2 YNFKEQ come from the germline V gene. CDR3 protein: CASSQEKNQPQHF. The DNA for the CDR3 is TGTGCCAGCAGCCAAGAGAAGAATCAGCCCCAGCATTTT.

The chain recombines TRBV7-9 with TRBJ2-2, with a tentative D call TRBD1 (6 bases). V was pared by 6 bases and J by 1 base, with 21 bases between. Germline V gene lookup returns CDR1 SEHNR and CDR2 FQNEAQ (reference sequence). The CDR3 sequence is 18 residues long. The CDR3 sequence: CASRPPPYRDKNTGELFF. The CDR3 DNA reads as TGTGCCAGCAGACCCCCTCCCTACCGGGACAAGAACACCGGGGAGCTGTTTTTT.

This clonotype showed up just once. This chain joins TRBV28 and TRBJ2-3; D possibly corresponds to TRBD2 (6 bases). Trimming took 7 bases from V and 2 from J, leaving 34 bases between them. The CDR3 is made up of 21 amino acids. The germline V gene encodes CDR1 MDHEN and CDR2 SYDVKM. As DNA, the CDR3 is TGTGCCAGCACCACCTCGGAACCGGGAGATAATGTCCCCCAATTCACAGATACGCAGTATTTT. Protein product: CASTTSEPGDNVPQFTDTQYF.

The chain has TRBV13 and TRBJ1-6, with 10 bases identical to TRBD1. With V trimmed by 5 bases and J by 3 bases, 16 bases remained unmatched. The CDR3 covers 20 residues. Germline V CDR1 and CDR2: PRHDT, FYEKMQ (reference sequence). CDR3 coding DNA: TGTGCCAGCAGCAACCGCCTCGGACAGGGGGGTAGTGGCTATAATTCACCCCTCCACTTT. It is translated as CASSNRLGQGGSGYNSPLHF.

In this sample, this clonotype turned up many times. The rearrangement uses TRBV6-2 or TRBV6-3 and TRBJ1-6, with D tentatively TRBD1 (6 bases). Germline CDR1 reads MNHEY; CDR2 reads SVGEGT. The CDR3 has 13 residues. The V and J ends lost 5 bases and 9 bases respectively, with 11 bases between them. The CDR3 loop is CASSTTGSSPLHF. The CDR3, as DNA: TGTGCCAGCAGTACGACAGGCTCTTCACCCCTCCACTTT.

The chain couples TRBV20-1 to TRBJ2-7; D possibly corresponds to TRBD2 (5 bases). The germline V gene encodes CDR1 DFQATT and CDR2 SNEGSKA (reference sequence). The CDR3 loop spans 15 amino acids. The V gene lost 5 bases and the J gene lost 0 bases, with 17 bases spanning the gap. Here the CDR3 reads CSALILRAVSYEQYF. The CDR3 DNA sequence: TGCAGTGCTCTTATATTGAGGGCTGTCTCCTACGAGCAGTACTTC.

This chain connects TRBV7-6 to TRBJ2-3, with 10 bases fitting TRBD1. The length of the CDR3 is 15 residues. The V gene end was trimmed by 4 bases and the J gene end by 5 bases; junction bases not matched to a gene: 6. In germline, CDR1 is SGHVS, CDR2 FNYEAQ. The CDR3 nucleotides read TGTGCCAGCAGCTCGACAGGGGGCCCCATAGATACGCAGTATTTT. It encodes CASSSTGGPIDTQYF.

The rearrangement uses TRBV7-2 and TRBJ2-1, with D maybe TRBD1 (6 bases). The CDR3 is made up of 11 amino acids. Between the trimmed V and J ends, which lost 8 bases and 16 bases, there was a span of 18 bases. The V gene's germline CDR1 is SGHTA and CDR2 FQGNSA. CDR3 coding DNA: TGTGCCAGCGGACCCCAGGGGCCCGAATTCTTC. Translated, it gives CASGPQGPEFF.

The genes are TRBV19 and TRBJ2-2; D gene uncertain. This CDR3 comprises 21 residues. CDR1 is LNHDA, CDR2 SQIVND, per germline (reference sequence). Trimming removed 3 bases at V and 5 bases at J, with 31 bases between. The CDR3 loop reads CASSIGRIRWITNKETGELFF. Here the CDR3 DNA reads TGTGCCAGTAGTATCGGAAGAATTAGGTGGATAACGAACAAGGAAACCGGGGAGCTGTTTTTT.

This clonotype showed up just a few times. The rearrangement uses TRBV5-4 and TRBJ1-2; D not resolved. V dropped 2 bases and J dropped 4 bases, with 12 bases sitting between them. CDR1 and CDR2 (germline): SGHNT, YYREEE (reference sequence). This CDR3 is built from 14 residues. The CDR3 DNA reads TGTGCCAGCAGCTTCGACGTTACGAGCTATGGCTACACCTTC. Translation gives CASSFDVTSYGYTF.